This T cell receptor (beta chain) was found in a study of T cells in Graves' hyperthyroidism and ophthalmopathy. Broader study findings: Peripheral blood also featured most of the thyroid clonotypes expanded above 0.001. The model foresaw ophthalmopathy a median roughly 6.5 months prior to onset.

This CDR3 has 14 residues. Germline V lookup: CDR1 SNHLY, CDR2 FYNNEI. Deletions cut 4 bases from V and 5 bases from J, with 12 bases between. This clonotype was counted ten times or more. What it recognizes is unknown. Criteria for exclusion of patients were uncontrolled infection, other autoimmune disease, pregnancy or lactation. The study based diagnoses on clinical symptoms, serum thyroxine and TRAb, thyroid ultrasound and orbital computed tomography. TCR beta CDR3 region amplification was performed from RNA transcripts. First-round RT-PCR of the TCR CDR3 relied on the HTBI primer set. TCRdb ran MiXCR on the multiplex PCR reads and lists one entry per CDR3 protein. Of more than 350,000 distinct CDR3 sequences in the sample, 13% to 15% were seen once.

The sequence was collected from a woman in her 30s with Graves' ophthalmopathy. Sequenced material: blood. The rearrangement joins TRBV2 to TRBJ1-5, with D tentatively TRBD1 (6 bases). The CDR3 loop reads CASSGRQVDQPQHF. Written as DNA, the CDR3 is TGTGCCAGCAGTGGGAGACAGGTCGATCAGCCCCAGCATTTT. Drawing the rest from reference TRBV2 and TRBJ1-5, the complete variable domain is EPEVTQTPSHQVTQMGQEVILRCVPISNHLYFYWYRQILGQKVEFLVSFYNNEISEKSEIFDDQFSVERPDGSNFTLKIRSTKLEDSAMYFCASSGRQVDQPQHFGDGTRLSIL.